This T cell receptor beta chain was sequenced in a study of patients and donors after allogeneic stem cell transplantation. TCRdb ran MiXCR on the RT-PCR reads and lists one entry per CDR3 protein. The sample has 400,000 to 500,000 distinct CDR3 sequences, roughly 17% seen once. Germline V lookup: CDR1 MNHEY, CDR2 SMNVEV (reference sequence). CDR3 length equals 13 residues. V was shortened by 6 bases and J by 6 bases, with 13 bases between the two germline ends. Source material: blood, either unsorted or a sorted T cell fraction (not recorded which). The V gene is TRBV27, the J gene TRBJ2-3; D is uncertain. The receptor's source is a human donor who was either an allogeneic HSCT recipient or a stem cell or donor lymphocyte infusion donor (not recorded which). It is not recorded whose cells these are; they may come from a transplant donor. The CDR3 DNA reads TGTGCCAGCAGCCGCATCAGTGTGGATACGCAGTATTTT. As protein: CASSRISVDTQYF.